The 21 T cell receptor beta chains below come from one sample, sequenced in a study of tumor-infiltrating lymphocytes in primary liver carcinoma. Reverse transcription of roughly 0.45 ug total RNA with a constant-region primer produced TCR beta cDNA. Each TCR beta library was derived from three nested multiplex PCR rounds that employed slightly modified ARM-PCR. Use of TRBV1-TRBV30 forward primers with a C-beta reverse primer characterized the first two PCR rounds, which lasted about 9 cycles each. TCRdb called the multiplex PCR reads again in MiXCR, with one record for every CDR3 protein. In the table there are around 330,000 distinct CDR3 sequences, more than 55% of which are singletons. Unsorted whole blood yielded the blood RNA, and germline DNA was also extracted. Specimen: peripheral blood. These TCRs come from a man aged 35-49 years with primary liver carcinoma and hepatitis B virus infection.

This clonotype has a single count. The rearrangement uses TRBV6-2 or TRBV6-3 and TRBJ2-2; no reliable D call. Germline-derived CDR1 and CDR2 are MNHEY and SVGEGT. V lost 8 bases and J 1 base, leaving 11 bases between the germline ends. The CDR3 sequence is 14 residues long. The CDR3 DNA follows: TGTGCCAGCCGGCTAACGAGGAACACCGGGGAGCTGTTTTTT. Translating gives CASRLTRNTGELFF.

The chain is built from TRBV29-1 and TRBJ1-4; 7 nucleotides align to TRBD1. The CDR3 contains 14 residues. Germline trimming cut 5 bases from V and 8 bases from J; bases unmatched to any gene: 11. Germline-derived CDR1 and CDR2 are SQVTM and ANQGSEA. DNA of the CDR3: TGCAGCGTTTTTGTCGGGATAGGGGGCGAAAAACTGTTTTTT. Translation gives CSVFVGIGGEKLFF.

This clonotype showed up just a few times. This chain links TRBV5-1 with TRBJ1-2, with a possible D match to TRBD1 (6 bases). Germline CDR1 reads SGHRS; CDR2 reads YFSETQ. Trimming took 4 bases from V and 4 from J, leaving 11 bases between them. The CDR3 loop spans 13 amino acids. CDR3 DNA sequence: TGCGCCAGCAGCGGCGGACAGTCCTATGGCTACACCTTC. Translating gives CASSGGQSYGYTF.

This clonotype appeared a few times. The rearrangement joins TRBV5-4 to TRBJ1-1; a weak D match, TRBD1 (6 bases). CDR1 is SGHNT and CDR2 is YYREEE in the germline V gene (reference sequence). This CDR3 has 13 amino acids. With 8 bases removed from V and 5 bases from J, the gap between germline ends came to 16 bases. In DNA form, the CDR3 reads TGTGCCAGTTCGAGAGGGGGGAGGACTGAAGCTTTCTTT. The encoded protein is CASSRGGRTEAFF.

The CDR3 nucleotides are TGTGCCAGCAGTTCCACAGGGGGAACCGGGGAGCTGTTTTTT. It yields the protein CASSSTGGTGELFF. The chain recombines TRBV12-3 or TRBV12-4 with TRBJ2-2; TRBD1 agrees at 8 bases. CDR3 length: 14 residues. The junction had 3 bases not matched to a gene; V was cut back by 4 bases and J by 5 bases.

A word on this clonotype: This may come from a read error, since a much larger clone is one base off. The chain joins TRBV6-1 to TRBJ1-1; D gene uncertain. The germline V gene encodes CDR1 MNHNS and CDR2 SASEGT. The CDR3 length is 13 residues. The CDR3 coding sequence is TGTGCCAGCAGTTTTCATCGGAACACTAAAGCTTTCTTT. Residues: CASSFHRNTKAFF.

The chain links TRBV6-5 to TRBJ1-5; 8 bases match TRBD1. Germline V gene data show CDR1 as MNHEY and CDR2 as SVGAGI. The junction had 6 bases not matched to a gene; V was cut back by 5 bases and J by 0 bases. The CDR3 runs to 16 residues. This chain's CDR3 is CASSQTGAPSNQPQHF. The CDR3 DNA is TGTGCCAGCAGTCAGACAGGGGCGCCTAGCAATCAGCCCCAGCATTTT.

On this clonotype itself: One end of the junction fails to match germline, which may point to a read error. The J gene is TRBJ2-7, the V gene TRBV29-1; 11 bases are shared with TRBD2. The germline V gene encodes CDR1 SQVTM and CDR2 ANQGSEA. There are 13 residues in the CDR3. The CDR3 here is CSATLAGVYEKYF. The CDR3 DNA sequence: TGCAGCGCCACACTAGCGGGAGTTTACGAGAAGTACTTC.

The V gene is TRBV5-1, the J gene TRBJ2-5; 10 nucleotides agree with TRBD2. J gave up 5 bases and V 0 bases, and 7 bases lay outside the gene matches. The CDR3 totals 16 residues. CDR1 and CDR2 (germline): SGHRS, YFSETQ. For the CDR3, the DNA is TGCGCCAGCAGCTTGGGTAGCGGGGGGCCTGGGGAGACCCAGTACTTC. It specifies CASSLGSGGPGETQYF.

In the case of this clonotype: Being one base from a much bigger clone, this may be a read error. The chain has TRBV4-2 and TRBJ2-5, with a tentative D call TRBD2 (6 bases). The CDR3 runs 14 residues. V lost 3 bases, J lost 4 bases, and 12 bases lay in between. Germline V gene data show CDR1 as LGHNA and CDR2 as YNFKEQ. CDR3 loop: CASSQATSGETQYF. For the CDR3, the DNA is TGTGCCAGCAGCCAGGCGACTAGTGGAGAGACCCAGTACTTC.

This clonotype is termed medium-sized. This chain uses TRBV29-1 with TRBJ2-5, with D possibly TRBD1 on 5 matching bases. Germline V gene sequence: CDR1 SQVTM, CDR2 ANQGSEA. Trimming removed 6 bases from V and 4 bases from J, with 9 bases in between. The CDR3 has 11 residues. CDR3 protein: CSVGPIETQYF. The CDR3 bases are TGCAGCGTGGGGCCGATAGAGACCCAGTACTTC.

This clonotype was seen a handful of times. The gene calls are TRBV4-2 and TRBJ2-1, with 9 nucleotides matching TRBD1. J was trimmed by 5 bases and V by 4 bases; bases with no gene match: 3. The CDR3 covers 14 residues. Germline V lookup: CDR1 LGHNA, CDR2 YNFKEQ. The CDR3 loop is CASSPRQGDNEQFF. Written as DNA, the CDR3 is TGTGCCAGCAGCCCCAGACAGGGGGACAATGAGCAGTTCTTC.

This clonotype was observed at least ten times. V is TRBV10-2 and J is TRBJ2-3; 7 bases match TRBD2. Germline loops: CDR1 WSHSY, CDR2 SAAADI. Trimming took 3 bases from V and 3 from J; bases not matched to a gene: 6. This CDR3 spans 15 amino acids. The DNA of the CDR3 is TGCGCCAGCAGTGAAGAGGACGGGAGGACAGATACGCAGTATTTT. Its translation: CASSEEDGRTDTQYF.

The chain couples TRBV11-2 to TRBJ2-7, with D uncertain. The CDR3 is 14 residues long. Germline assignment: CDR1 SGHAT and CDR2 FQNNGV. Trimming left V 5 bases short and J 6 bases short, with 17 bases between. The CDR3 DNA reads TGTGCCAGCAGCCCATTGGATCCGAATGCCGAGCAGTACTTC. Its protein is CASSPLDPNAEQYF.

Points on this clonotype: This could be a read error, since a much larger clone is one nucleotide away. The J gene is TRBJ2-1, the V gene TRBV6-2 or TRBV6-3, with TRBD2 matching 9 bases. The CDR3 is 14 residues long. The germline CDR1 and CDR2 sequences are MNHEY and SVGEGT. CDR3 nucleotides: TGTACCAGCAGCCGTAGCGGGAGTGGTGGTGAGCAGTTCTTC. Amino acid sequence: CTSSRSGSGGEQFF.

The chain carries TRBV5-4 and TRBJ1-1; 7 nucleotides align to TRBD1. CDR1 SGHNT and CDR2 YYREEE come from the germline V gene (reference sequence). There are 14 residues in the CDR3. The J segment lost 1 base and the V segment lost 4 bases, leaving 4 bases of the junction unmatched. The DNA for the CDR3 is TGTGCCAGCAGCCCGGGACAGAGGAACACTGAAGCTTTCTTT. This codes for CASSPGQRNTEAFF.

A note on this clonotype: An end of the junction does not agree with germline; a read error may underlie this. The chain recombines TRBV18 with TRBJ2-7, with D uncertain. The germline CDR1 and CDR2 sequences are KGHSH and LQKENI. The length of the CDR3 is 14 residues. CDR3 in amino acids: CASSPGSVAYEQYF. The CDR3 DNA sequence: TGTGCCAGCTCACCAGGGTCCGTAGCCTACGAACAGTACTTC.

This clonotype was detected a few times. The V gene is TRBV6-4, the J gene TRBJ2-7, with 12 bases matching TRBD2. Germline lookup yields CDR1 MRHNA and CDR2 SNTAGT. There are 15 residues in the CDR3. The trim removed 6 bases at V and 0 bases at J, leaving 3 bases unmatched. CDR3 sequence reads: CASRGLAGYSYEQYF. The CDR3 DNA reads as TGTGCCAGCAGGGGACTAGCGGGCTACTCCTACGAGCAGTACTTC.

This chain connects TRBV7-9 to TRBJ2-3, with 9 bases that match TRBD2. CDR3 length equals 15 residues. V lost 6 bases and J lost 4; bases outside the gene matches: 8. Per germline, CDR1 SEHNR and CDR2 FQNEAQ (reference sequence). The CDR3 sequence: CASRPGLAGADTQYF. The CDR3, as DNA: TGTGCCAGCAGACCGGGACTAGCAGGAGCAGATACGCAGTATTTT.

This clonotype was seen more than once but under ten times. The genes are TRBV28 and TRBJ1-4, with no clear D. The germline V gene has CDR1 MDHEN and CDR2 SYDVKM. Trimming took 6 bases from V and 7 from J, leaving 12 bases between them. This CDR3 has 13 residues. CDR3 sequence (DNA): TGTGCCAGCAGGACTGCCAATCTTGAAAAACTGTTTTTT. Its protein product is CASRTANLEKLFF.

Turning to this clonotype: At one of its ends the junction is not consistent with the germline gene, which may arise from a read error. V usage is TRBV5-1 and J usage is TRBJ2-6; 8 bases match TRBD2. The CDR3 contains 15 residues. CDR1 is SGHRS and CDR2 is YFSETQ in the germline V gene. The CDR3 here is CASSRNPGGAIVLTF. CDR3 nucleotide sequence: TGCGCCAGCAGCCGGAACCCGGGGGGGGCCATCGTCCTGACTTTC.